This T cell receptor (beta chain) was profiled in a study of response to subunit inactivated influenza vaccine. This CDR3 contains 16 residues. The germline V gene encodes CDR1 LGHNA and CDR2 YSLEER. V was clipped by 0 bases and J by 4 bases; unmatched bases: 5. TCRdb recomputed calls from the RT-PCR reads with MiXCR, one row per CDR3 protein. In the table there are about 150,000 distinct CDR3 sequences, roughly 10% of which are singletons. This clonotype turned up a few times. The clonotype comes from a man aged 50 to 69 who received an inactivated influenza vaccine. The gene calls are TRBV4-3 and TRBJ2-1; 8 bases map to TRBD2. The input for sequencing was CD8+ T cells sorted from PBMCs, taken roughly 24 months after vaccination. CDR3 DNA: TGCGCCAGCAGCCAAGATCTTCGGGGGGGATACAATGAGCAGTTCTTC. It yields the protein CASSQDLRGGYNEQFF.